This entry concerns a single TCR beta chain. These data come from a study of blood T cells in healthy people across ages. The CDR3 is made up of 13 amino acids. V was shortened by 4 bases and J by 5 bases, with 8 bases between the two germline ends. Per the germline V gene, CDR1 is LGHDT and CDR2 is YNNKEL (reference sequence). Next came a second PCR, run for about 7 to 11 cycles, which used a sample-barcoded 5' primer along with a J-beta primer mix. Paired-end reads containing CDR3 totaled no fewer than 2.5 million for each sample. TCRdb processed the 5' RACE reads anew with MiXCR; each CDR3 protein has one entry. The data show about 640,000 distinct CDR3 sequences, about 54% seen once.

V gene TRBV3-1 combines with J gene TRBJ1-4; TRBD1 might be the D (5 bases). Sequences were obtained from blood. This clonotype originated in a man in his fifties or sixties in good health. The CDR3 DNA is TGTGCCAGCAGCCCCTGGGGGAATGAAAAACTGTTTTTT. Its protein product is CASSPWGNEKLFF.